The clone carrying this T cell receptor (beta chain) was recorded once. The sample belongs to a study of blood T cell repertoires in COVID-19. Study at large: Specimens from acute and convalescent COVID-19 originated in the United States, Italy and Spain. Sources were T cells, B-cell-depleted T cells, or PBMCs; the material itself was cDNA or gDNA.

As handled by the study authors: It was from reference gene primer amplification that nucleated cell counts were estimated. The table came from immunoSEQ multiplex PCR; TCRdb's copy has only in-frame clones and leaves some out. V, J and clone size derive from that table, while D and trimming were established from the DNA sequence. The sample contains 30,000 to 40,000 clones, around nine tenths of which appear only once. The CDR3 has 15 residues. V trimming: 4 bases; J trimming: 2 bases; junction bases outside the gene matches: 5. Per germline, CDR1 SGHVS and CDR2 FQNEAQ. The J gene is TRBJ1-5, the V gene TRBV7-8; TRBD1 agrees at 7 bases. The specimen was peripheral blood. The clonotype comes from a human donor in a cohort sampled during active COVID-19. Here the CDR3 reads CASSSYRGGNQPQHF. CDR3 coding DNA: TGTGCCAGCAGCTCTTACAGGGGAGGCAATCAGCCCCAGCATTTT.